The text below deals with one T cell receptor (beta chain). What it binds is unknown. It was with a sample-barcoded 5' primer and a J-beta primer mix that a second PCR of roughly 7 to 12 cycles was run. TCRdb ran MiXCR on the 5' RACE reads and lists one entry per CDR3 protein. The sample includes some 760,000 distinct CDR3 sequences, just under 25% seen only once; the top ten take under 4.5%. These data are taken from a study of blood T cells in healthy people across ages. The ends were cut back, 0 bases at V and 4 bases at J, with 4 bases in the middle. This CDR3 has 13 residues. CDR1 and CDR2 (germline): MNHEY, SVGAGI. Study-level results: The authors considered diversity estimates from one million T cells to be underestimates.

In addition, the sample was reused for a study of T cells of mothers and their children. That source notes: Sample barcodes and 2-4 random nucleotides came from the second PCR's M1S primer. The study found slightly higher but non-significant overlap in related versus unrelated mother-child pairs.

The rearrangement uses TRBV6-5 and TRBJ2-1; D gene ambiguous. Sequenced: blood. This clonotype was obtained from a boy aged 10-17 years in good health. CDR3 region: CASSYSTYNEQFF. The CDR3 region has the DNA TGTGCCAGCAGTTACTCGACTTACAATGAGCAGTTCTTC.